This is a list of T cell receptor beta chains from one sample in a study of cytomegalovirus exposure and HLA in healthy donors. Here immunoSEQ multiplex PCR was the method, and the copy in TCRdb shows in-frame clones only, minus some. This sample has about 170,000 clones, with approximately 88% found just once. The sequencing sample was made of PBMCs. These receptors were taken from a boy younger than 10 in good health and CMV-seronegative. CDR3s include the opening cysteine and the closing phenylalanine or tryptophan. A D gene is named only where the DNA matches it firmly. Clone sizes are given selectively: once, few, many, or a class where the clone is expanded.

>.|TRBJ1-5|.|TRBV19
CASSLLYSNQPQHF
TGTGCCAGTAGTCTGCTCTATAGCAATCAGCCCCAGCATTTT
>.|TRBJ1-2|.|TRBV5-8
CASSLAWQVDYGYTF
TGTGCCAGCAGCTTGGCATGGCAGGTGGACTATGGCTACACCTTC
>.|TRBJ1-2|.|TRBV5-1
CASSFTPTGDYGYTF
TGCGCCAGCAGCTTCACACCGACCGGGGACTATGGCTACACCTTC
>TRBD1|TRBJ2-5|.|TRBV10-1
CASSESLTGGKETQYF
TGCGCCAGCAGTGAATCATTGACAGGGGGGAAAGAGACCCAGTACTTC
>.|TRBJ1-1|.|TRBV9
CASSVDAGDTEAFF
TGTGCCAGCAGCGTAGATGCAGGGGACACTGAAGCTTTCTTT
>.|TRBJ2-1|.|TRBV29-1
CSVGGRYNEQFF
TGCAGCGTTGGTGGCAGATACAATGAGCAGTTCTTC
>.|TRBJ1-1|.|TRBV7-9
CASSWGGRSSTEAFF
TGTGCCAGCAGCTGGGGGGGACGGTCGAGCACTGAAGCTTTCTTT
>TRBD2|TRBJ2-1|.|TRBV5-1
CASSPRTSGMEGEQFF
TGCGCCAGCAGCCCCCGGACTAGCGGGATGGAGGGTGAGCAGTTCTTC
>TRBD1|TRBJ2-1|.|TRBV10-3
CAISGTGGYNEQFF
TGTGCCATCAGTGGGACAGGGGGCTACAATGAGCAGTTCTTC
>.|TRBJ1-4|.|TRBV12-5
CASGLFSGGYTNEKLFF
TGTGCTAGTGGTTTGTTCAGCGGGGGGTATACTAATGAAAAACTGTTTTTT
>.|TRBJ2-1|.|TRBV27
CASSSAGGLSYNEQFF
TGTGCCAGCAGTTCCGCGGGCGGGTTATCCTACAATGAGCAGTTCTTC
>.|TRBJ1-5|few|TRBV7-8
CASSLGQANNQPQHF
TGTGCCAGCAGCTTAGGACAGGCCAACAATCAGCCCCAGCATTTT
>.|TRBJ1-2|few|TRBV28
CASSVGVTNYGYTF
TGTGCCAGCAGTGTGGGAGTAACGAACTATGGCTACACCTTC
>.|TRBJ1-4|.|TRBV6-1
CASRNSPTNEKLFF
TGTGCCAGCAGAAACAGCCCAACTAATGAAAAACTGTTTTTT
>.|TRBJ1-2|.|TRBV29-1
CSVIPDGTSRDGGTF
TGCAGCGTTATCCCTGACGGGACATCAAGAGACGGTGGCACCTTC
>TRBD2|TRBJ2-1|once|TRBV9
CASSVVASGHNEQFF
TGTGCCAGCAGCGTAGTGGCTAGCGGACACAATGAGCAGTTCTTC
>TRBD1|TRBJ2-1|.|TRBV6-5
CASSQDRGSYNEQFF
TGTGCCAGCAGTCAGGACAGGGGTTCCTACAATGAGCAGTTCTTC